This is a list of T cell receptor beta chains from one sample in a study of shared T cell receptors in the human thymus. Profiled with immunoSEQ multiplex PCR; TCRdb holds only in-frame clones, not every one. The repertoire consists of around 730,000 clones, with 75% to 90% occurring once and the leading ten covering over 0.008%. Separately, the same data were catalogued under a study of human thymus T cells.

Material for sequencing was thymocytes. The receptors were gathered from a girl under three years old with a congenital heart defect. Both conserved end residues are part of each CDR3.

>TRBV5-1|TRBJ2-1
CASSWVAGIYNEQFF
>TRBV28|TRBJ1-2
CASSFPYGYTF
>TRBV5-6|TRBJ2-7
CASSLFRDSQYF
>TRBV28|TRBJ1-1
CASSLFGQVERGRGGFGTEAFF
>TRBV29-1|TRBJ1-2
CSVDQWAGGQFDGYTF
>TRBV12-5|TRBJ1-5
CASGLEPRGQRSNQPQHF
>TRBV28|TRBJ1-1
CASAQQEIKTAFF
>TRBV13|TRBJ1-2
CASSRFLSGIYGYTF
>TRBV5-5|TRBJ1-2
CASSFMPGRAGGYTF
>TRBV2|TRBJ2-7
CASRGASAVYEQYF
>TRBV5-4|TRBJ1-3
CASSLEKGAVSGNTIYF
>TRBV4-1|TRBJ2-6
CASSPTDSTSGANVLTF
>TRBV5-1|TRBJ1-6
CASREGRAGSPLHF
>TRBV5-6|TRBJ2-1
CASSLPQAGEYNEQFF
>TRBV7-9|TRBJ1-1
CASSLAQRDRGRENTEAFF
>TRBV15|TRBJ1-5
CATSRGGGSNQPQHF
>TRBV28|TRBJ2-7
CASSLVAGYEQYF
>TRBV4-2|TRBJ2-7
CASSQDGSAGGPYEQYF
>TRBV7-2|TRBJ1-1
CASSSAGGNTEAFF
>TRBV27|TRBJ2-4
CASRISSSGGPVAKNIQYF
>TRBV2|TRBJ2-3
CASSEERGLTDTQYF
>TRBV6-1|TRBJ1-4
CASSDGPSRDTRLLDEKLFF
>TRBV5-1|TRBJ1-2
CASRQCHNYGYTF
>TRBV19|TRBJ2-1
CASSMPPGGGSVNEQFF
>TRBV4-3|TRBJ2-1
CASSQERWGPYNEQFF
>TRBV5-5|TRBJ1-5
CASSPLTGLQPQHF
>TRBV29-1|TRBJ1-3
CSVAPLGRRNTIYF
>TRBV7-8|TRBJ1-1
CASSPDDGGVCTEAFF
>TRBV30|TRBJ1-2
CAWSTPRGGYGYTF
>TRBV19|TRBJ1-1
CASMRVLNTEAFF
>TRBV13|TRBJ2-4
CASSETPQSGGRAKNIQYF
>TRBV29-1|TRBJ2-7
CSVGVTGSHEQYF
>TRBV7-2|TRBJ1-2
CASSLGSGWGYGYTF
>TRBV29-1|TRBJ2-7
CSVINRGGTDEQYF
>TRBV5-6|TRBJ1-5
CASSFRGPAPDSNQPQHF
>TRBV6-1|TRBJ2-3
CASSEEPGTHTLYF
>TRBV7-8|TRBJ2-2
CASSSYTGQGTPGELFF
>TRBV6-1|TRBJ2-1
CASSEHVWRTNEQFF
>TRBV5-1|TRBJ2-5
CASSLTGGRQETQYF
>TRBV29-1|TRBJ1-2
CSVGEGGQGACGYTF
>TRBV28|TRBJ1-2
CASRGEVQGRHYGYTF
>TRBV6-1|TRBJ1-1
CASSDTGNTEAFF
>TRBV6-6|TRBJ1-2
CASTSSWVDGYTF
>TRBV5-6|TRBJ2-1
CASSQFPPHGPLQGEQFF
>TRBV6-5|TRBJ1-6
CATDRGASPLHF
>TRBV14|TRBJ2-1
CASSLTLKLPGLGPMLRHNEQFF
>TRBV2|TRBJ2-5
CANSVGLAGGPETQYF
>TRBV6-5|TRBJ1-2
CASSYHGLGGYTF
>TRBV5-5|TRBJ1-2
CASSLGGGYTF
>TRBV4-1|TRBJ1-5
CASSQGWGGGQPQHF
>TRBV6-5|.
CASSYQRDRGISEQYF
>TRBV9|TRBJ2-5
CASSWIGQGQETQYF
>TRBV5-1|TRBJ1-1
CASSLEAGRGTEAFF
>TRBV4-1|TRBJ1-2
CASSPRAGPPGYTF
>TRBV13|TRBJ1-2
CASSLQPDSGYGYTF